This T cell receptor beta chain emerged from a study of blood T cell repertoires in COVID-19. Study as a whole: Acute and convalescent COVID-19 specimens originated in the United States, Italy and Spain. From T cells, B-cell-depleted T cells, or PBMCs came the material, which was cDNA or gDNA.

Authors' methods: By means of reference gene primer amplification, nucleated cell counts were estimated. Assay used: immunoSEQ multiplex PCR; TCRdb lists only in-frame clones, some missing. V, J and clone size were drawn from that table, and D and trimming were deduced from the DNA. The table includes tens of thousands of clones, almost 85% detected once. Per germline, CDR1 MNHEY and CDR2 SVGAGI. V was shortened by 6 bases and J by 6 bases, with 15 bases between the two germline ends. The CDR3 runs to 13 residues. The chain joins TRBV6-5 to TRBJ2-7; TRBD2 is a possible D gene (5 bases). The clonotype comes from a man aged 50 to 59 with active or convalescent COVID-19. The sample consisted of peripheral blood. CDR3 amino acids: CASRASVAIEQYV. Here the CDR3 DNA reads TGTGCCAGCAGGGCCTCCGTAGCGATCGAGCAGTACGTC.